The rows below give T cell receptor beta chains drawn from one sample of a study of CD8+CD57+ T cells in acquired aplastic anemia. TCRdb reprocessed the reads via MiXCR and lists one record per CDR3 protein. The sample includes just over 400,000 distinct CDR3 sequences, 55% to 75% of them seen just once. Sequencing used sorted CD4+, CD8+, or CD8+CD57+ T cells (not recorded which) from PBMCs. The origin of the receptors is a human donor in good health, serving as a control. The conserved cysteine and the conserved F or W are not part of the CDR3 here. A D gene is named only where the DNA matches it firmly.

v_gene	j_gene	d_gene	CDR3aa
TRBV5-1	TRBJ1-6	NA	ASSFAPQGLNSPLH
TRBV7-3	TRBJ2-3	TRBD2	ASSMTSGSADTQY
TRBV20-1	TRBJ1-2	NA	SASSCANYGYT
TRBV7-2	TRBJ1-6	TRBD1	ASSFDRGQAQPQ
TRBV20-1	TRBJ2-7	NA	SARDASYEQY
TRBV6-2/TRBV6-3	TRBJ2-1	TRBD2	ASSYSRGGAYNEQF
TRBV6-6	TRBJ1-3	NA	ASSEATGNTIY
TRBV19	TRBJ2-5	TRBD1	ASSPSRQGLVETQY
TRBV20-1	NA	NA	SANVPRNSYEQY
TRBV5-1	TRBJ1-1	NA	ATRLEGRPYVMNTEAF
TRBV12-3/TRBV12-4	TRBJ2-7	TRBD1	ASSSTDYDRDYEQY
TRBV13	TRBJ2-7	TRBD2	ASRGDETSARTYEQY